Listed below are T cell receptor beta chains from one sample, sequenced in a study of shared clonotypes between healthy human individuals. Repertoires were generated with immunoSEQ multiplex PCR, while TCRdb's copy carries only in-frame clones and drops some. The repertoire holds 650,000 to 800,000 clones, about 90% seen once, with more than 20% in the top ten. The sample comprised naive CD8+ T cells sorted from blood. The receptor set was obtained from a man aged 25-40 years in good health. Each CDR3 is given with its conserved first and last residue. The D gene is left open where the match is weak. For some rows the clone size is stated as once, few or many, or as a class when expanded; others skip it.

NA | TRBJ2-5 | TRBV9 | NA | CASSVRAQGRIAETQYF | TGTGCCAGCAGCGTAAGGGCACAGGGGAGGATAGCGGAGACCCAGTACTTC
NA | TRBJ2-5 | TRBV5-8 | NA | CASSLDLLQETQYF | TGTGCCAGCAGCTTGGATCTTTTACAAGAGACCCAGTACTTC
NA | TRBJ2-5 | TRBV27 | NA | CASSSLGGETQYF | TGTGCCAGCAGTTCCCTAGGGGGGGAGACCCAGTACTTC
NA | TRBJ2-1 | TRBV11-2 | NA | CASREPYNEQFF | TGTGCCAGCAGAGAGCCCTACAATGAGCAGTTCTTC
NA | TRBJ1-4 | TRBV6-1 | NA | CASSEDTMATNEKLFF | TGTGCCAGCAGTGAAGACACGATGGCAACTAATGAAAAACTGTTTTTT
NA | TRBJ2-5 | TRBV27 | once | CASSLGRRETQYF | TGTGCCAGCAGCCTAGGTAGGAGAGAGACCCAGTACTTC
NA | TRBJ1-2 | TRBV4-1 | NA | CASSQVEDYGYTF | TGCGCCAGCAGCCAAGTGGAGGACTATGGCTACACCTTC
NA | TRBJ2-1 | TRBV6-6 | NA | CASSFPGTRGNEQFF | TGTGCCAGCAGTTTCCCTGGGACTCGGGGGAATGAGCAGTTCTTC
NA | TRBJ2-7 | TRBV6-1 | NA | CASSERLSYEQYF | TGTGCCAGCAGTGAACGATTGTCCTACGAGCAGTACTTC
NA | TRBJ2-4 | TRBV7-3 | NA | CASSSKQRAKNIQYF | TGTGCCAGCAGCTCAAAACAGAGGGCCAAAAACATTCAGTACTTC